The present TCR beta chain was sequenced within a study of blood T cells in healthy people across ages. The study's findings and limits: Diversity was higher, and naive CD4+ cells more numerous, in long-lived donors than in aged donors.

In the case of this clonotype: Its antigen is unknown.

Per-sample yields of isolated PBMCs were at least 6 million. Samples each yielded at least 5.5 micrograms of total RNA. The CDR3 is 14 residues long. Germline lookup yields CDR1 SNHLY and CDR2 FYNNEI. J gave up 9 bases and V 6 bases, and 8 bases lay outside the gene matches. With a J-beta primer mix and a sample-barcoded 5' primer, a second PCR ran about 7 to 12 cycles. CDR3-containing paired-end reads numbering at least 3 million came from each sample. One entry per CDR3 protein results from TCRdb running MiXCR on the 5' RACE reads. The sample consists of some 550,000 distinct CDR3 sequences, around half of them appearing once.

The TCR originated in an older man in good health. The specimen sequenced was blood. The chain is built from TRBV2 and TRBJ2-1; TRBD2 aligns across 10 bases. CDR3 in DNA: TGTGCCAGCAGCCGGACTAGCGGCCGGACTGAGCAGTTCTTC. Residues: CASSRTSGRTEQFF.